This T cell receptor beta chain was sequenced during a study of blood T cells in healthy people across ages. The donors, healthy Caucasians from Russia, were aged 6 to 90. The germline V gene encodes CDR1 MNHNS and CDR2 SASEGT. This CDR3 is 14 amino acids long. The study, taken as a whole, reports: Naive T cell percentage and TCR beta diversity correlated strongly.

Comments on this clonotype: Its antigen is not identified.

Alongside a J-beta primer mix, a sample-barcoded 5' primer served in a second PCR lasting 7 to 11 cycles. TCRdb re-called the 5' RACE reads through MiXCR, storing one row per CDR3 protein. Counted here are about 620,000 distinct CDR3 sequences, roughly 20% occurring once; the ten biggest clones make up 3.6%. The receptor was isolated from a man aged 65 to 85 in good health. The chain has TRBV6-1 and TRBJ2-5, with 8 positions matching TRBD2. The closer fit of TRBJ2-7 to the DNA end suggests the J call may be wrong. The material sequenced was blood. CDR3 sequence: CASSESWREDEQYF. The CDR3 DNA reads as TGTGCCAGCAGTGAAAGTTGGCGGGAGGACGAGCAGTACTTC.